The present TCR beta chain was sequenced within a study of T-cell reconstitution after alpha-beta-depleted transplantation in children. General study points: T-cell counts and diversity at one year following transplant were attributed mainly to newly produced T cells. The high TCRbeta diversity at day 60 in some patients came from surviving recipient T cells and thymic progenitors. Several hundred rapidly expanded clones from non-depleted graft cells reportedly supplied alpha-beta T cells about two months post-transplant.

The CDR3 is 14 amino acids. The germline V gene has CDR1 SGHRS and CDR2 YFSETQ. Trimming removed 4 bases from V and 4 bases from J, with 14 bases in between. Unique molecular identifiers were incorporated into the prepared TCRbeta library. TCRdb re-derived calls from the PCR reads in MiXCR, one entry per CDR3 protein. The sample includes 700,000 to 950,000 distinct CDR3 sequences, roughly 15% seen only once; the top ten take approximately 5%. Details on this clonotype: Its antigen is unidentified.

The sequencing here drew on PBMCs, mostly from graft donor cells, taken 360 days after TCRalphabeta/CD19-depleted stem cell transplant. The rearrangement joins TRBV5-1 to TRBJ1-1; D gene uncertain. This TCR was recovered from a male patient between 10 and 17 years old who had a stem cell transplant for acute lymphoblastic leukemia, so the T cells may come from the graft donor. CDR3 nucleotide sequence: TGCGCCAGCAGCCCCGGACTAACCGGCACTGAAGCTTTCTTT. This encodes CASSPGLTGTEAFF.